This T cell receptor (beta chain) came from a study of cytomegalovirus exposure and HLA in healthy donors. General study results and limits: Later, an analysis found that TCR clusters from the first cohort tended to co-occur in the 120 or so validation repertoires.

Points on this clone: Its target is not known.

TCRdb keeps only in-frame clones here, not all; method: immunoSEQ multiplex PCR. The sample shows some 59,000 clones, roughly 89% of them seen only once. The CDR3 runs 13 residues. CDR1 is MRHNA and CDR2 is SNTAGT in the germline V gene. The ends were cut back, 6 bases at V and 6 bases at J, with 12 bases in the middle. The sequenced sample was PBMCs. The chain links TRBV6-4 to TRBJ1-5; D gene ambiguous. This clonotype originated in a young woman in good health and CMV-seronegative. The CDR3 nucleotides read TGTGCCAGCAGCCTGGAGGTGGGTCAGCCCCAGCATTTT. Protein: CASSLEVGQPQHF.